This record covers a single T cell receptor beta chain. The data derive from a study of shared clonotypes between healthy human individuals. Naive-designated CD8 cells lacked CD45RO, were positively enriched for CCR7, and omitted terminally differentiated effector memory CD45RA+ cells. Donors were healthy HIV-negative adults without recently reported acute infections or vaccinations. CDR1 and CDR2 from the germline V gene are SNHLY and FYNNEI. The CDR3 sequence is 15 residues long. V was pared by 4 bases and J by 2 bases, with 4 bases of the junction left unmatched. Study processing details: ImmunoSEQ yielded junction-only sequences lacking quality scores, so filtering differed. The repertoire was sequenced with immunoSEQ multiplex PCR; TCRdb's copy has only in-frame clones and lacks some. D and trimming come from the DNA, and the V and J calls and clone size come from that table. The data contain 1.5 million to 2.5 million clones, about 95% of them singletons.

The chain joins TRBV2 to TRBJ2-3; 9 bases line up with TRBD1. This sequence was found in a man aged 18 to 29 in good health. The sequencing input was naive CD8+ T cells sorted from blood. DNA of the CDR3: TGTGCCAGCAGTGTCCGGGACAGGGCCACAGATACGCAGTATTTT. This encodes CASSVRDRATDTQYF. The full variable domain, with the rest looked up from reference TRBV2 and TRBJ2-3, is EPEVTQTPSHQVTQMGQEVILRCVPISNHLYFYWYRQILGQKVEFLVSFYNNEISEKSEIFDDQFSVERPDGSNFTLKIRSTKLEDSAMYFCASSVRDRATDTQYFGPGTRLTVL.